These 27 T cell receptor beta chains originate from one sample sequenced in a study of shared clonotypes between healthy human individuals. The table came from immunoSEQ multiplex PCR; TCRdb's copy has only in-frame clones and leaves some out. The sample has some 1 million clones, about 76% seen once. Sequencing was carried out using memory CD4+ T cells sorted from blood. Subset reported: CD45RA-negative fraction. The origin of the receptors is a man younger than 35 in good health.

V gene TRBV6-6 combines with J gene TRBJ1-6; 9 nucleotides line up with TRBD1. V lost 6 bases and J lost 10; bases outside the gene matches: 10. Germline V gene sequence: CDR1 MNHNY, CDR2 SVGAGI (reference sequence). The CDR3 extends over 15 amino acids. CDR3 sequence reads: CASSRRDRVGSPLHF. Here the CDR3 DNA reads TGTGCCAGCAGCCGTAGGGACAGGGTCGGGTCACCCCTCCACTTT.

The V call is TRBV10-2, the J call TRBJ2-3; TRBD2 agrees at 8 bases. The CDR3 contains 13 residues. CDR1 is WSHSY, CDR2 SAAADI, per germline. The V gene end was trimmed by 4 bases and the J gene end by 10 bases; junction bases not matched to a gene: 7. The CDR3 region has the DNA TGCGCCAGCAGTGGCCTTAGCGGGATCCCGCAGTATTTT. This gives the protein CASSGLSGIPQYF.

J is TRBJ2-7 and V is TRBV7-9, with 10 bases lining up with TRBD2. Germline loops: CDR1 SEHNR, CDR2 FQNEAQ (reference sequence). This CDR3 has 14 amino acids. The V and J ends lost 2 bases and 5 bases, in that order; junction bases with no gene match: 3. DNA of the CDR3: TGTGCCAGCAGCTTATCTAGCGGGAGTCACGAGCAGTACTTC. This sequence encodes CASSLSSGSHEQYF.

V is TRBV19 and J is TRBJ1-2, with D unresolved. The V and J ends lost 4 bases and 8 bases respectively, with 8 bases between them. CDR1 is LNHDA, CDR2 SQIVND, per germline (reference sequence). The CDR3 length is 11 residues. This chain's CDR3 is CASSTTLGYTF. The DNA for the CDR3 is TGTGCCAGTAGTACGACATTGGGCTACACCTTC.

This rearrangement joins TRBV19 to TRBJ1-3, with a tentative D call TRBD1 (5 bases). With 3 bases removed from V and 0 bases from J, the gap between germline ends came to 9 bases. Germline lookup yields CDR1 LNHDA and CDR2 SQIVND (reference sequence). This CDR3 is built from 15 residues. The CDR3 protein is CASSIGGNSGNTIYF. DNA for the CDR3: TGTGCCAGTAGTATTGGGGGAAACTCTGGAAACACCATATATTTT.

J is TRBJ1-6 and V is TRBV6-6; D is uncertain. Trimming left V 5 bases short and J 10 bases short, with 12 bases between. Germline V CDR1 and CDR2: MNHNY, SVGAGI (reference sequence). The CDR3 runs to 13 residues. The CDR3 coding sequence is TGTGCCAGCAGTCCGCGAGGAGTCTCACCCCTCCACTTT. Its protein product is CASSPRGVSPLHF.

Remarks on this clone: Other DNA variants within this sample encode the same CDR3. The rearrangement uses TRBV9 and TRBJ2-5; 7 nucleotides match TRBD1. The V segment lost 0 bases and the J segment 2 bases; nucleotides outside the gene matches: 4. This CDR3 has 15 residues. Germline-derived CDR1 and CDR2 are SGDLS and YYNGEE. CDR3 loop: CASSVGGRGQETQYF. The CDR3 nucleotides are TGTGCCAGCAGCGTAGGGGGCAGGGGGCAAGAGACCCAGTACTTC.

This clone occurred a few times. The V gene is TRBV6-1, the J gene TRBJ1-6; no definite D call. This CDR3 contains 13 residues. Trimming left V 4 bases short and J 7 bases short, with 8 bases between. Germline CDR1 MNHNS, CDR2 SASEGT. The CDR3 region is CASSVSQNSPLHF. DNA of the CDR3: TGTGCCAGCAGTGTCAGCCAAAATTCACCCCTCCACTTT.

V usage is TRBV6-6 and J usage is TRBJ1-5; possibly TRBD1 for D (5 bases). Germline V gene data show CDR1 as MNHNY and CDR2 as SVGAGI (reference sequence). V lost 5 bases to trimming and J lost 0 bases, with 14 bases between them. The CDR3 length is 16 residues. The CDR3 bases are TGTGCCAGCAGTCCTCGGCAGGGCTTTAGCAATCAGCCCCAGCATTTT. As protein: CASSPRQGFSNQPQHF.

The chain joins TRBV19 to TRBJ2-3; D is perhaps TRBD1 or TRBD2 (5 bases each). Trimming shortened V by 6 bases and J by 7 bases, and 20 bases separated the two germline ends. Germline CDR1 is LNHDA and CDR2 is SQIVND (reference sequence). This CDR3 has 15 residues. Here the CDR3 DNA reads TGTGCCAGTAGCTTGGGGGATGGGGGACGGAATACGCAGTATTTT. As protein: CASSLGDGGRNTQYF.

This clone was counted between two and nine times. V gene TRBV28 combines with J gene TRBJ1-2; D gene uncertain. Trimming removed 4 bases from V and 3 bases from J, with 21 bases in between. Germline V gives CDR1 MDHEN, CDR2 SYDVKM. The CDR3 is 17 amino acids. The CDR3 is CASSSPSSGPVYYGYTF. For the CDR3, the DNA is TGTGCCAGCAGTTCCCCTTCCTCTGGGCCGGTTTACTATGGCTACACCTTC.

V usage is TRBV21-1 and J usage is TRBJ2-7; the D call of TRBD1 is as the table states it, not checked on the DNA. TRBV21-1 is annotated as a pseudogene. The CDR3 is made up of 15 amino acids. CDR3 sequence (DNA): TGTGCCAGCTTGTGGACAGGGAGGAAGAGGTACGAGCAGTACTTC. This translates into CASLWTGRKRYEQYF.

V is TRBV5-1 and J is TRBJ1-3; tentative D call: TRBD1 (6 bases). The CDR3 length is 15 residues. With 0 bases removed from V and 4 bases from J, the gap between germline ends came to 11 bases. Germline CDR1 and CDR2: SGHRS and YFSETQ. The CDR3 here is CASSLEAGVGNTIYF. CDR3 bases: TGCGCCAGCAGCTTGGAGGCAGGGGTGGGAAACACCATATATTTT.

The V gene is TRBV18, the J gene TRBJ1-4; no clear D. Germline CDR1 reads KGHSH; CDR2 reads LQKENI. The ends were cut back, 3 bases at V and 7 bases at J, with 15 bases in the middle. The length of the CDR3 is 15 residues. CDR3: CASSPFTEGSEKLFF. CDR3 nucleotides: TGTGCCAGCTCACCCTTCACAGAAGGGAGTGAAAAACTGTTTTTT.

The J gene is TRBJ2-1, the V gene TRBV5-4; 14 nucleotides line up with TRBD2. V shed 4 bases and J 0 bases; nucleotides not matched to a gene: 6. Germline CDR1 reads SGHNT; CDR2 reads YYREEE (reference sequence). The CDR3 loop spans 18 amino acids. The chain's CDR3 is CASSMTSGGASSYNEQFF. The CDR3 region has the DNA TGTGCCAGCAGCATGACTAGCGGGGGGGCAAGCTCCTACAATGAGCAGTTCTTC.

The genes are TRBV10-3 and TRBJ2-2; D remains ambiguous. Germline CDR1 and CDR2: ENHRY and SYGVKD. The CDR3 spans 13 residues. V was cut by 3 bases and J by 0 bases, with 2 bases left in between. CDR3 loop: CAISDPNTGELFF. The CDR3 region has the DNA TGTGCCATCAGTGATCCGAACACCGGGGAGCTGTTTTTT.

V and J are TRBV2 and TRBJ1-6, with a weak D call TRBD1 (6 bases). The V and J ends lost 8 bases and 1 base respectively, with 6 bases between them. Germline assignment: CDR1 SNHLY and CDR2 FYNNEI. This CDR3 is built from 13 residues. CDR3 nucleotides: TGTGCCAGCCAGGGGTCCTATAATTCACCCCTCCACTTT. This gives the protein CASQGSYNSPLHF.

This CDR3 reads CATGTGRKTEAFF. Here the CDR3 DNA reads TGTGCCACCGGGACAGGGAGGAAGACTGAAGCTTTCTTT. The V and J genes are TRBV14 and TRBJ1-1, with 9 bases fitting TRBD1. V lost 10 bases to trimming and J lost 5 bases; unmatched junction nucleotides: 8. The CDR3 is 13 residues long. Germline CDR1 SGHDN, CDR2 FVKESK.

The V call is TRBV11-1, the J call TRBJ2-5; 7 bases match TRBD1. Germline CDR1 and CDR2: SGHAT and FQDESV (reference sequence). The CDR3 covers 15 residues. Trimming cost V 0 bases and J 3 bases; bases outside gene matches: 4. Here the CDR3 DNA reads TGTGCCAGCAGCTTAGCCGGGACAGCCAAAGAGACCCAGTACTTC. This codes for CASSLAGTAKETQYF.

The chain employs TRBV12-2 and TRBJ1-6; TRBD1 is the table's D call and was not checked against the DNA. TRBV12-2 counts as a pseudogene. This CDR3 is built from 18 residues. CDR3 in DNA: TGTGCAAGTCGCTTCCGCCGGGACAGGGGCTCCTATAATTCACCCCTCCACTTT. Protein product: CASRFRRDRGSYNSPLHF.

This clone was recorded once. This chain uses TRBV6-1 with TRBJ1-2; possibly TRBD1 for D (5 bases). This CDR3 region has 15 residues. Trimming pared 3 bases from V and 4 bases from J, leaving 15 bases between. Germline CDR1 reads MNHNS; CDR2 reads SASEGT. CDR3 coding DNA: TGTGCCAGCAGTGATTTGGGGGGATTCGGCTATGGCTACACCTTC. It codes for CASSDLGGFGYGYTF.

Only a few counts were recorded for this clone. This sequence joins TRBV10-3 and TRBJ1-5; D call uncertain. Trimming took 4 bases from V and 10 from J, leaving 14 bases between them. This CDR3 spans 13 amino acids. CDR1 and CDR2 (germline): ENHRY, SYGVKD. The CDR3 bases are TGTGCCATCAGTGGCGTGGAGATCGGACCCCAGCATTTT. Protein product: CAISGVEIGPQHF.

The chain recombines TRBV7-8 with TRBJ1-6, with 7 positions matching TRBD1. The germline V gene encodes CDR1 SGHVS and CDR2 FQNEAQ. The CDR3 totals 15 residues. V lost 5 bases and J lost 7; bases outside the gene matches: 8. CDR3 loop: CASSNTGTANSPLHF. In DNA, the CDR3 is TGTGCCAGCAGCAATACCGGGACAGCCAATTCACCCCTCCACTTT.

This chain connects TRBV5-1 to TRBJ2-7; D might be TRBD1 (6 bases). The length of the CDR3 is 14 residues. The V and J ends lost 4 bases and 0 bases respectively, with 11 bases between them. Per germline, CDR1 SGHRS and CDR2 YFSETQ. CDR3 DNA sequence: TGCGCCAGCAGCCGACAGGATAGCTCCTACGAGCAGTACTTC. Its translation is CASSRQDSSYEQYF.

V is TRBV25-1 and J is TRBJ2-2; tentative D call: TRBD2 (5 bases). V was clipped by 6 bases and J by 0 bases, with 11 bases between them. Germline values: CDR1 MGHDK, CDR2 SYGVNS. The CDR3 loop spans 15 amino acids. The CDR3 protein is CASRRGSSNTGELFF. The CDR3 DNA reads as TGTGCCAGCAGGAGAGGGAGTTCGAACACCGGGGAGCTGTTTTTT.

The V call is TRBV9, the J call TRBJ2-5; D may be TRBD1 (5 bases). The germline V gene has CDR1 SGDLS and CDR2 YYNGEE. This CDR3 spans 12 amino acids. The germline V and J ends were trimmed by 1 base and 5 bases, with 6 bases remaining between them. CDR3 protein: CASSVQGETQYF. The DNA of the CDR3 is TGTGCCAGCAGCGTACAGGGCGAGACCCAGTACTTC.

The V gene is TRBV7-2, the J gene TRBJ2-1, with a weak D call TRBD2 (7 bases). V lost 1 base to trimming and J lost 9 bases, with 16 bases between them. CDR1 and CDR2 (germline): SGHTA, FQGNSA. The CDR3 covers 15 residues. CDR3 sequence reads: CASSLGGGPGSEQFF. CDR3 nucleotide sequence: TGTGCCAGCAGCTTAGGGGGGGGCCCTGGGAGTGAGCAGTTCTTC.